This T cell receptor (beta chain) emerged from a study of graft-versus-host responses after intestinal transplantation. For the study at large: Multivisceral, liver-intestinal, or isolated intestinal transplants were received by the recipients. Every recipient had anti-thymocyte globulin induction and 2 to 4 years of tacrolimus plus steroids. Study-wide findings and caveats: Recipient bone marrow held GvH clones, some seen earlier in ileum or blood. Some patients had graft-donor T cell macrochimerism, and their allografts showed high graft-versus-host to host-versus-graft clonal ratios.

TCRdb's copy holds only in-frame clones and misses some; the assay was immunoSEQ multiplex PCR. Of 98,000 or so clones listed, around 88% are singletons. In the case of this clone: The antigen remains unidentified.

The V gene lost 0 bases and the J gene lost 2 bases, with 16 bases spanning the gap. The germline V gene has CDR1 SGHRS and CDR2 YFSETQ. The CDR3 consists of 17 residues. The chain combines TRBV5-1 with TRBJ2-3, with a possible D match to TRBD2 (6 bases). This sample comprised PBMCs, obtained 255 days after intestinal transplant. This sequence originates from a human patient who received an intestinal transplant, so some T cells may come from the graft donor. The CDR3 here is CASSLGGKSGITDTQYF. CDR3 nucleotides: TGCGCCAGCAGCTTGGGCGGGAAATCCGGAATCACAGATACGCAGTATTTT.